The 21 T cell receptor beta chains below all came from one sample that was sequenced in a study of CD8+ T cells in alopecia areata. This sample's treatment: oral pan-JAK inhibitor, 5-10 mg twice daily. Extracted from the samples, RNA was reverse transcribed into cDNA to serve as the sequencing template. Libraries were prepared by immunoSEQ multiplex PCR; TCRdb keeps only in-frame clonotypes and omits some of them. The data contain roughly 200,000 clones, around half of them singletons. The input for sequencing was CD8+ T cells sorted from blood, taken at week 24, from a patient treated with tofacitinib. The source of these receptors is a human donor with alopecia areata.

The chain joins TRBV27 to TRBJ1-6; the match to TRBD1 covers 7 bases. The V and J ends lost 7 bases and 6 bases, in that order; junction bases with no gene match: 12. CDR1 and CDR2 (germline): MNHEY, SMNVEV (reference sequence). There are 16 residues in the CDR3. CDR3 loop: CASTATGEGLNSPLHF. CDR3 in DNA: TGTGCCAGCACCGCAACAGGGGAAGGGCTTAATTCACCCCTCCACTTT.

This clone has more than one count but fewer than ten. The genes are TRBV2 and TRBJ2-7; the D gene is possibly TRBD1 (6 bases). V dropped 9 bases and J dropped 1 base, with 16 bases sitting between them. Germline assignment: CDR1 SNHLY and CDR2 FYNNEI. The CDR3 extends over 14 amino acids. The CDR3: CARDRQDGSYEQYF. The CDR3 bases are TGTGCCAGAGACCGACAGGACGGTTCCTACGAGCAGTACTTC.

This clone was detected only a few times. The chain uses TRBV29-1 and TRBJ1-2; D not certain. Germline V gives CDR1 SQVTM, CDR2 ANQGSEA. CDR3 length equals 13 residues. V lost 4 bases, J lost 3 bases, and 12 bases lay in between. CDR3 DNA: TGCAGCGTTGGTGTTCGGGTTGACTATGGCTACACCTTC. This encodes CSVGVRVDYGYTF. The full variable domain, with the rest looked up from reference TRBV29-1 and TRBJ1-2, is SAVISQKPSRDICQRGTSLTIQCQVDSQVTMMFWYRQQPGQSLTLIATANQGSEATYESGFVIDKFPISRPNLTFSTLTVSNMSPEDSSIYLCSVGVRVDYGYTFGSGTRLTVV.

The V gene is TRBV4-3, the J gene TRBJ2-7; 8 positions agree with TRBD1. With 3 bases clipped from V and 6 bases from J, the junction kept 4 bases outside the gene matches. Per germline, CDR1 LGHNA and CDR2 YSLEER. This CDR3 comprises 13 residues. The CDR3 is CASSQGTGSEQYF. The CDR3 coding sequence is TGCGCCAGCAGCCAGGGGACAGGCTCCGAGCAGTACTTC.

The chain has TRBV5-6 and TRBJ1-1; no clear D. Germline CDR1 reads SGHDT; CDR2 reads YYEEEE. The CDR3 has 14 residues. V was pared by 4 bases and J by 7 bases, with 17 bases between. The DNA of the CDR3 is TGTGCCAGCAGCCTCGGAGGTCGGAAGCTTGAAGCTTTCTTT. This sequence encodes CASSLGGRKLEAFF. The full variable domain, with the rest looked up from reference TRBV5-6 and TRBJ1-1, is DAGVTQSPTHLIKTRGQQVTLRCSPKSGHDTVSWYQQALGQGPQFIFQYYEEEERQRGNFPDRFSGHQFPNYSSELNVNALLLGDSALYLCASSLGGRKLEAFFGQGTRLTVV.

The V call is TRBV6-5, the J call TRBJ1-1; D is possibly TRBD1 (6 bases). Per germline, CDR1 MNHEY and CDR2 SVGAGI. V was cut by 2 bases and J by 3 bases, with 13 bases left in between. CDR3 size: 15 residues. Here the CDR3 reads CASSYGAGVDTEAFF. The CDR3 nucleotides read TGTGCCAGCAGTTACGGGGCAGGGGTGGACACTGAAGCTTTCTTT.

This clone showed up just a few times. The gene calls are TRBV5-6 and TRBJ1-5; no reliable D call. Per the germline V gene, CDR1 is SGHDT and CDR2 is YYEEEE. The V end lost 2 bases, the J end lost 5 bases, and 14 bases lay between the germline ends. This CDR3 has 15 amino acids. In DNA, the CDR3 is TGTGCCAGCAGCTTCTCCGAAGACACAGATCAGCCCCAGCATTTT. Its protein product is CASSFSEDTDQPQHF.

To note about this clone: Other nucleotide sequences in the sample specify the same CDR3. The J gene is TRBJ2-1, the V gene TRBV27; D possibly matches TRBD1 or TRBD2 (5 bases each). The CDR3 is 13 amino acids. The germline gives CDR1 MNHEY, CDR2 SMNVEV (reference sequence). Trimming left V 6 bases short and J 7 bases short, with 13 bases between. CDR3 nucleotide sequence: TGTGCCAGCAGCCTCGGGACGGGGAATGAGCAGTTCTTC. Protein product: CASSLGTGNEQFF.

Points on this clone: A much larger clone lies a single base off, so this may be a read error. The chain links TRBV13 to TRBJ2-6; unclear D gene. Germline V gene lookup returns CDR1 PRHDT and CDR2 FYEKMQ (reference sequence). Trimming took off 0 bases at V and 2 bases at J, with 2 bases between the two ends. This CDR3 has 14 residues. CDR3 region: CASSLGTGANVLTF. The CDR3 DNA is TGTGCCAGCAGCTTAGGTACTGGGGCCAACGTCCTGACTTTC.

The V gene is TRBV30, the J gene TRBJ2-7; 8 nucleotides match TRBD1. V lost 6 bases, J lost 4 bases, and 8 bases stayed unmatched. The germline V gene encodes CDR1 GTSNPN and CDR2 SVGIG (reference sequence). The CDR3 totals 13 residues. CDR3 region: CACRGLETYEQYF. CDR3 nucleotide sequence: TGTGCCTGCAGGGGGCTGGAAACTTACGAGCAGTACTTC.

The V and J genes are TRBV13 and TRBJ1-6, with 9 bases matching TRBD1. Germline loops: CDR1 PRHDT, CDR2 FYEKMQ (reference sequence). With 5 bases clipped from V and 0 bases from J, the junction kept 2 bases outside the gene matches. There are 16 residues in the CDR3. The CDR3 protein is CASSGQGSSYNSPLHF. The CDR3 coding sequence is TGTGCCAGCAGCGGACAGGGGAGCTCCTATAATTCACCCCTCCACTTT.

The chain recombines TRBV6-4 with TRBJ1-2; weak D call: TRBD1 (6 bases). This CDR3 is 15 amino acids long. Trimming removed 5 bases at V and 0 bases at J, with 13 bases between. CDR1 and CDR2 from the germline V gene are MRHNA and SNTAGT. CDR3 in DNA: TGTGCCAGCAGTCCCACAGGGATAGCTAACTATGGCTACACCTTC. Amino acid sequence: CASSPTGIANYGYTF.

This chain links TRBV30 with TRBJ2-7; a possible D gene is TRBD1 (6 bases). CDR3 size: 14 residues. The V gene's germline CDR1 is GTSNPN and CDR2 SVGIG (reference sequence). Trimming shortened V by 4 bases and J by 1 base, and 14 bases separated the two germline ends. The CDR3 DNA reads as TGTGCCTGGAATGATGAGGGGGTTTCCTACGAGCAGTACTTC. Residues: CAWNDEGVSYEQYF.

The chain couples TRBV2 to TRBJ2-1, with D possibly being TRBD1 (6 bases). The CDR3 runs 18 residues. CDR1 and CDR2 (germline): SNHLY, FYNNEI. Trimming shortened V by 3 bases and J by 0 bases, and 18 bases separated the two germline ends. CDR3 amino acids: CASSDPLGGSSSYNEQFF. DNA of the CDR3: TGTGCCAGCAGTGATCCTCTAGGGGGTAGTAGCTCCTACAATGAGCAGTTCTTC.

The gene calls are TRBV6-1 and TRBJ1-4; the D gene is possibly TRBD1 (5 bases). Between the trimmed V and J ends, which lost 6 bases and 5 bases, there was a span of 13 bases. The germline CDR1 and CDR2 sequences are MNHNS and SASEGT. This CDR3 region has 14 residues. CDR3 sequence (DNA): TGTGCCAGCAGCTCGGGACTTAGAAATGAAAAACTGTTTTTT. Translated: CASSSGLRNEKLFF.

This clone has only a few counts. Other DNA sequences from this sample encode an identical CDR3 as well. The rearrangement joins TRBV4-3 to TRBJ2-4; no clear D gene. The CDR3 spans 15 residues. The V gene's germline CDR1 is LGHNA and CDR2 YSLEER. V was clipped by 0 bases and J by 1 base, with 7 bases between them. The CDR3: CASSQDGVAKNIQYF. As DNA, the CDR3 is TGCGCCAGCAGCCAAGATGGGGTGGCCAAAAACATTCAGTACTTC.

The chain joins TRBV9 to TRBJ2-7; TRBD1 matches at 7 bases. Trimming at V came to 3 bases and at J to 5 bases, leaving 8 bases not matched to a gene. The germline V gene encodes CDR1 SGDLS and CDR2 YYNGEE. The CDR3 totals 14 residues. The CDR3, as DNA: TGTGCCAGCAGCGCCGAGGGGGCGAGGAACGAGCAGTACTTC. As protein: CASSAEGARNEQYF.

This sequence joins TRBV29-1 and TRBJ1-3; D gene uncertain. CDR1 is SQVTM, CDR2 ANQGSEA, per germline. This CDR3 is built from 14 residues. V shed 3 bases and J shed 4 bases, with 13 bases lying between them. For the CDR3, the DNA is TGCAGCGTTGATGGGCAGGCAGGAGGAAACACCATATATTTT. This gives the protein CSVDGQAGGNTIYF.

This chain's CDR3 is CASSYGTGDIKQYF. Written as DNA, the CDR3 is TGTGCCAGCAGCTACGGGACAGGGGATATTAAGCAGTACTTC. The J gene is TRBJ2-7, the V gene TRBV5-6, with TRBD1 matching 10 bases. Germline V lookup: CDR1 SGHDT, CDR2 YYEEEE. The CDR3 runs 14 residues. With 3 bases clipped from V and 8 bases from J, the junction kept 8 bases outside the gene matches.

This chain joins TRBV7-6 and TRBJ1-1; D is possibly TRBD1 (5 bases). Trimming stripped 3 bases from V and 1 base from J, with 12 bases between. This CDR3 has 15 amino acids. Germline lookup yields CDR1 SGHVS and CDR2 FNYEAQ. CDR3: CASSLRGFENTEAFF. Here the CDR3 DNA reads TGTGCCAGCAGCTTGAGGGGTTTCGAGAACACTGAAGCTTTCTTT. The complete variable domain, with remaining parts taken from reference TRBV7-6 and TRBJ1-1, reads GAGVSQSPRYKVTKRGQDVALRCDPISGHVSLYWYRQALGQGPEFLTYFNYEAQQDKSGLPNDRFSAERPEGSISTLTIQRTEQRDSAMYRCASSLRGFENTEAFFGQGTRLTVV.

This clone has just a few counts. The V and J genes are TRBV29-1 and TRBJ2-3; unclear D gene. Germline CDR1 SQVTM, CDR2 ANQGSEA. This CDR3 spans 15 amino acids. V was pared by 3 bases and J by 2 bases, with 15 bases between. The CDR3 sequence is CSVDKQPANTDTQYF. CDR3 sequence (DNA): TGCAGCGTTGATAAGCAGCCAGCAAACACAGATACGCAGTATTTT.